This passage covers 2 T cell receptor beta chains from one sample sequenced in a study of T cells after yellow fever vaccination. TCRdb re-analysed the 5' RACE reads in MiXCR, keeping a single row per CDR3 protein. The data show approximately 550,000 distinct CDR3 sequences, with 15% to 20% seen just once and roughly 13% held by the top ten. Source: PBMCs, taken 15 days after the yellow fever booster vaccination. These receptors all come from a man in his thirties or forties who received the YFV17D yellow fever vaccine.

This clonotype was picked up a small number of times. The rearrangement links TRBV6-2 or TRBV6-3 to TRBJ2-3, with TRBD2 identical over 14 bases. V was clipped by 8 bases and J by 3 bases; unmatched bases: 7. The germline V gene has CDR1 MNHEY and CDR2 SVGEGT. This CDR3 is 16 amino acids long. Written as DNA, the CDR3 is TGTGCCAGCCGGCCCGGGACTAGCGGGAGAACAGATACGCAGTATTTT. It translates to CASRPGTSGRTDTQYF.

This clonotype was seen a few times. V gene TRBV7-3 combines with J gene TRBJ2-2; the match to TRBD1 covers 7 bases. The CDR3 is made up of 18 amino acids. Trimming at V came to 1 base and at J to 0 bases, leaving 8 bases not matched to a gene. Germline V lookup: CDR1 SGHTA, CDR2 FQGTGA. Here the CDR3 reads CASSLKGTGQANTGELFF. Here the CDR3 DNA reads TGTGCCAGCAGCTTAAAGGGGACCGGACAGGCGAACACCGGGGAGCTGTTTTTT.